The source of this TCR beta chain is a study of OX40 agonist ivuxolimab in advanced cancers. For the study at large: Around 40% of patients had received prior checkpoint inhibitor therapy. Patients achieving partial responses numbered three: one hepatocellular carcinoma case and two cutaneous melanoma cases. Overall study findings and caveats: CD8+ T cells averaged more expanded clones than CD4+. Doses of 0.1 to 3.0 mg/kg were accompanied by clonal expansion of CD4+ and CD8+ blood T cells by week 6.

The CDR3 consists of 14 residues. Trimming shortened V by 6 bases and J by 4 bases, and 13 bases separated the two germline ends. Germline V gives CDR1 KGHSH, CDR2 LQKENI. In regard to this clone: Its matching antigen is unknown.

Only in-frame clones appear in the TCRdb table, and some are missing; sequencing was by immunoSEQ multiplex PCR. The sample records fewer than 90,000 clones, roughly 84% being singletons. The source material was CD4+ or CD8+ T cells sorted from blood, sampled in a trial of the OX40 agonist ivuxolimab. The TCR was taken from an adult with an advanced solid tumor such as melanoma, head and neck, liver or kidney cancer. This chain uses TRBV18 with TRBJ2-1; D gene ambiguous. The CDR3 protein is CASSETRLYNEQFF. The DNA for the CDR3 is TGTGCCAGCTCCGAGACTCGGCTTTACAATGAGCAGTTCTTC. Full variable domain (outside the CDR3, taken from reference TRBV18 and TRBJ2-1): NAGVMQNPRHLVRRRGQEARLRCSPMKGHSHVYWYRQLPEEGLKFMVYLQKENIIDESGMPKERFSAEFPKEGPSILRIQQVVRGDSAAYFCASSETRLYNEQFFGPGTRLTVL.